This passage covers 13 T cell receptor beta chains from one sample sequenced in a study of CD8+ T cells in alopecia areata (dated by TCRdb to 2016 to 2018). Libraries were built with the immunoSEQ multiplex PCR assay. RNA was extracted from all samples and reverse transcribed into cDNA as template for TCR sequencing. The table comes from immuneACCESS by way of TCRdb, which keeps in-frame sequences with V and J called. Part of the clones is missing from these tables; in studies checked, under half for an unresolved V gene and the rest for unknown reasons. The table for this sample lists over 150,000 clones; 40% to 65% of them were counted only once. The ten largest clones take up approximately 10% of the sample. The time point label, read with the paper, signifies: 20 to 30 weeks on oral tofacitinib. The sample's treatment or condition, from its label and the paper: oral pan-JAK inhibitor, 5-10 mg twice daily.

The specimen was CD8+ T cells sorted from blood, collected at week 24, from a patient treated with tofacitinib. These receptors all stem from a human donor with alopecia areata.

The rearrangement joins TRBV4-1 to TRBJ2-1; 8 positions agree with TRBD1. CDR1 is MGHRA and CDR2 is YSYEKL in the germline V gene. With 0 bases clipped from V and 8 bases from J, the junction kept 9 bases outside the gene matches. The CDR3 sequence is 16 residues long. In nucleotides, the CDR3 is TGCGCCAGCAGCCAAGAAGGCAGGGGGCCTCAAGATGAGCAGTTCTTC. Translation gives CASSQEGRGPQDEQFF.

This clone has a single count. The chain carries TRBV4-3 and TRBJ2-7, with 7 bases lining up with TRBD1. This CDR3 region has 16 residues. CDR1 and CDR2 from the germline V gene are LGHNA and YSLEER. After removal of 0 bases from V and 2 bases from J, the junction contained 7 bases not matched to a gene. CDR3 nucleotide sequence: TGCGCCAGCAGCCAAGATCAACAGGGGAATGCCTACGAGCAGTACTTC. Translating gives CASSQDQQGNAYEQYF.

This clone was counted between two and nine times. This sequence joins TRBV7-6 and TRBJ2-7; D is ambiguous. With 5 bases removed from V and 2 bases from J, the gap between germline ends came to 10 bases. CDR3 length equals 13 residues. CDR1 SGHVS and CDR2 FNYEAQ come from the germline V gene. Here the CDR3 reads CASSLDNTYEQYF. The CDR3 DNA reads TGTGCCAGCAGCCTTGACAATACCTACGAGCAGTACTTC.

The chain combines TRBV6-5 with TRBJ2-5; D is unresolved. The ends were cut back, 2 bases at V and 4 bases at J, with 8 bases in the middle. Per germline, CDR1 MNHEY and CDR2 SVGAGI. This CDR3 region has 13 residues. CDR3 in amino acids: CASSYGVGETQYF. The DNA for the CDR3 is TGTGCCAGCAGTTACGGGGTAGGAGAGACCCAGTACTTC.

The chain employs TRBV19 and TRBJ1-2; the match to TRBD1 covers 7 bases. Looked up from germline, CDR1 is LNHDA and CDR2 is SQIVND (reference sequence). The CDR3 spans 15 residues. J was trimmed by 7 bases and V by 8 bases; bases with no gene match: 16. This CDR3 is CASSYTGDTYSGYTF. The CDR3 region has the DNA TGTGCCAGTTCGTATACAGGGGACACTTACTCTGGCTACACCTTC. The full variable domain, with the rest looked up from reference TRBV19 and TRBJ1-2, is DGGITQSPKYLFRKEGQNVTLSCEQNLNHDAMYWYRQDPGQGLRLIYYSQIVNDFQKGDIAEGYSVSREKKESFPLTVTSAQKNPTAFYLCASSYTGDTYSGYTFGSGTRLTVV.

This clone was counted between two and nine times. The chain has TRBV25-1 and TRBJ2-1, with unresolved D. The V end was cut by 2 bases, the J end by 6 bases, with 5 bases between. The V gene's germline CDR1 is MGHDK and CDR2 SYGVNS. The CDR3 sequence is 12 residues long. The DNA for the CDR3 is TGTGCCAGCAGTGAAGTTTTCAATGAGCAGTTCTTC. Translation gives CASSEVFNEQFF.

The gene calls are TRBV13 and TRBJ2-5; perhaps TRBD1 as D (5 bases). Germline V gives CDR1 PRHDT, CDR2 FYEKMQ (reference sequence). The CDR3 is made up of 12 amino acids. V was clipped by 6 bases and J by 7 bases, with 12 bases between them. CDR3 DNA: TGTGCCAGCAGGACCGGTGGGGCGACCCAGTACTTC. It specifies CASRTGGATQYF.

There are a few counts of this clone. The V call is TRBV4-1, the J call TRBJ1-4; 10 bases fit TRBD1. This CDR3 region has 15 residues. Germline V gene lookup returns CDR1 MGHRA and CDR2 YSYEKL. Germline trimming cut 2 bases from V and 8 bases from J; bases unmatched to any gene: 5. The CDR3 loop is CASSQPRDRGEKLFF. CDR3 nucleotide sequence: TGCGCCAGCAGCCAACCCCGGGACAGGGGAGAAAAACTGTTTTTT.

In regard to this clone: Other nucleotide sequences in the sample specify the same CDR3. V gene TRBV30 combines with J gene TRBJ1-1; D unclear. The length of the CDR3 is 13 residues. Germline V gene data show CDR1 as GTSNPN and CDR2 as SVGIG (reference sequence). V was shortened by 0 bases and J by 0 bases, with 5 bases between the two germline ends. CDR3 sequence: CAWSVTLNTEAFF. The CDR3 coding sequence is TGTGCCTGGAGTGTGACACTGAACACTGAAGCTTTCTTT.

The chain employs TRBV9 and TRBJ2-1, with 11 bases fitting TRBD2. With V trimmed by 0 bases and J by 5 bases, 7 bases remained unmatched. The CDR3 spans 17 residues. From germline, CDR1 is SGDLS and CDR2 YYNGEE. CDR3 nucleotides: TGTGCCAGCAGCGTAGAGGGGGGACTAGCGGCTAACAATGAGCAGTTCTTC. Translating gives CASSVEGGLAANNEQFF. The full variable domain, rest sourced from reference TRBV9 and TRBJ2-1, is DSGVTQTPKHLITATGQRVTLRCSPRSGDLSVYWYQQSLDQGLQFLIQYYNGEERAKGNILERFSAQQFPDLHSELNLSSLELGDSALYFCASSVEGGLAANNEQFFGPGTRLTVL.

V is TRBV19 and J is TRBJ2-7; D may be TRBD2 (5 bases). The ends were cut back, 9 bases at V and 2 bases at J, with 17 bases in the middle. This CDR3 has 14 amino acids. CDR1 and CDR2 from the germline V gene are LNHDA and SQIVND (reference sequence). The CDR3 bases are TGTGCCAGCCTTGACCGGGAATACCCCTACGAGCAGTACTTC. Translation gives CASLDREYPYEQYF.

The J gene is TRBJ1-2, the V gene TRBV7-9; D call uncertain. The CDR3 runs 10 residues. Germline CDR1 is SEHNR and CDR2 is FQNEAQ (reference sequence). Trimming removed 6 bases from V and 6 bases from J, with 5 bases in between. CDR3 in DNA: TGTGCCAGCAGACTTGATGGCTACACCTTC. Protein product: CASRLDGYTF.

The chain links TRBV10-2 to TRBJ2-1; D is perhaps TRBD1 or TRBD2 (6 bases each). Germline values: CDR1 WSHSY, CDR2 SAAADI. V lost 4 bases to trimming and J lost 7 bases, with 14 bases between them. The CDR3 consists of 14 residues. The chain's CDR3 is CASSVGGGVNEQFF. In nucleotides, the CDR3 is TGCGCCAGCAGTGTTGGAGGGGGAGTAAATGAGCAGTTCTTC.